This TCR beta chain comes out of a study of blood T cell repertoires in COVID-19. On the study more broadly: The United States, Italy and Spain supplied acute and convalescent COVID-19 samples.

This CDR3 spans 14 amino acids. V gave up 6 bases and J gave up 2 bases, with 13 bases separating them. The V gene's germline CDR1 is SGHAT and CDR2 FQNNGV. Repertoires were generated with immunoSEQ multiplex PCR, while TCRdb's copy carries only in-frame clones and drops some. This table has approximately 250,000 clones, 85% to 95% appearing once. Sequences were obtained from peripheral blood. This chain joins TRBV11-2 and TRBJ2-5; TRBD2 might be the D (5 bases). The source is a young man with COVID-19, enrolled during active disease. CDR3 protein: CASSRGPGQETQYF. CDR3 bases: TGTGCCAGCAGTCGGGGTCCGGGGCAAGAGACCCAGTACTTC.